A single sample is the source of the 11 T cell receptor beta chains below, sequenced in a study of T cell responses to AZD1222 COVID-19 vaccine. Profiling relied on immunoSEQ multiplex PCR, and the TCRdb table lists in-frame clones only, not all of them. The repertoire holds 190,000 or so clones, with roughly 90% as singletons. This specimen was peripheral blood, taken 28 days after the second AZD1222 dose. The origin of the receptors is an adult who received the AZD1222 COVID-19 vaccine.

V and J are TRBV5-1 and TRBJ1-2; weak D call: TRBD1 (5 bases). The V end was cut by 5 bases, the J end by 3 bases, with 11 bases between. The CDR3 is 13 residues long. CDR1 and CDR2 from the germline V gene are SGHRS and YFSETQ. The CDR3 nucleotides read TGCGCCAGCAGTCAAGGGACGGACTATGGCTACACCTTC. This encodes CASSQGTDYGYTF.

This clone was detected once. The chain employs TRBV10-1 and TRBJ2-5; no reliable D call. V lost 3 bases to trimming and J lost 6 bases, with 11 bases between them. The CDR3 contains 13 residues. The germline CDR1 and CDR2 sequences are WNHNN and SYGVQD (reference sequence). Written as DNA, the CDR3 is TGCGCCAGCAGTGAAGGCGGTGGAAAGACCCAGTACTTC. It translates to CASSEGGGKTQYF.

V gene TRBV24-1 combines with J gene TRBJ2-7, with 9 bases aligning to TRBD2. The junction had 5 bases not matched to a gene; V was cut back by 9 bases and J by 6 bases. The CDR3 totals 12 residues. The germline CDR1 and CDR2 sequences are KGHDR and SFDVKD. In DNA, the CDR3 is TGTGCCACCGGCGGGACTAGCTCCGAGCAGTACTTC. This codes for CATGGTSSEQYF.

V is TRBV28 and J is TRBJ2-7; 14 nucleotides align to TRBD2. The CDR3 contains 15 residues. The germline V gene encodes CDR1 MDHEN and CDR2 SYDVKM. J was trimmed by 3 bases and V by 10 bases; bases with no gene match: 8. The CDR3 nucleotides are TGTGCCACAACCTCGGGACTAGCGGGAGTCTACGAGCAGTACTTC. Translated: CATTSGLAGVYEQYF. Full variable domain (outside the CDR3, taken from reference TRBV28 and TRBJ2-7): DVKVTQSSRYLVKRTGEKVFLECVQDMDHENMFWYRQDPGLGLRLIYFSYDVKMKEKGDIPEGYSVSREKKERFSLILESASTNQTSMYLCATTSGLAGVYEQYFGPGTRLTVT.

The chain couples TRBV7-8 to TRBJ2-2; 8 bases agree with TRBD1. The CDR3 has 14 amino acids. The V gene end was trimmed by 8 bases and the J gene end by 6 bases; junction bases not matched to a gene: 8. Germline CDR1 reads SGHVS; CDR2 reads FQNEAQ. The DNA for the CDR3 is TGTGCCAGCGAGGACAGGGTTAATTCCGGGGAGCTGTTTTTT. It translates to CASEDRVNSGELFF.

The chain carries TRBV5-1 and TRBJ1-1; D ambiguous. The CDR3 is made up of 15 amino acids. The germline V gene has CDR1 SGHRS and CDR2 YFSETQ. V lost 0 bases and J 0 bases, leaving 9 bases between the germline ends. CDR3 coding DNA: TGCGCCAGCAGCTTGGAGGTCTCTATGAACACTGAAGCTTTCTTT. It translates to CASSLEVSMNTEAFF.

CDR3 coding DNA: TGCGCCAGCAGCCACCACGATAGCGGGTCCTGGGGAAACACAGATACGCAGTATTTT. Translation gives CASSHHDSGSWGNTDTQYF. The chain links TRBV4-1 to TRBJ2-3; 7 bases map to TRBD2. The V segment lost 3 bases and the J segment 2 bases; nucleotides outside the gene matches: 17. Germline lookup yields CDR1 MGHRA and CDR2 YSYEKL. This CDR3 comprises 19 residues.

V gene TRBV9 combines with J gene TRBJ1-2, with D unresolved. V lost 0 bases and J 8 bases, leaving 17 bases between the germline ends. From germline, CDR1 is SGDLS and CDR2 YYNGEE. The CDR3 has 15 residues. CDR3 loop: CASSVDPGRMGGYTF. The CDR3 nucleotides read TGTGCCAGCAGCGTAGACCCGGGGAGAATGGGAGGCTACACCTTC.

The rearrangement links TRBV28 to TRBJ1-6; 8 nucleotides match TRBD1. After removal of 6 bases from V and 9 bases from J, the junction contained 7 bases not matched to a gene. The CDR3 has 14 residues. Germline loops: CDR1 MDHEN, CDR2 SYDVKM. CDR3 loop: CASRPGQGGSPLHF. The CDR3 DNA follows: TGTGCCAGCAGACCCGGACAGGGTGGTTCACCCCTCCACTTT.

This sequence joins TRBV9 and TRBJ1-2; weak D call: TRBD1 (5 bases). The CDR3 has 14 amino acids. The V end was cut by 3 bases, the J end by 4 bases, with 13 bases between. The germline V gene encodes CDR1 SGDLS and CDR2 YYNGEE. CDR3 loop: CASSAVGEAYGYTF. CDR3 sequence (DNA): TGTGCCAGCAGCGCAGTAGGGGAGGCCTATGGCTACACCTTC.

V gene TRBV5-4 combines with J gene TRBJ2-2; 13 bases map to TRBD2. Per germline, CDR1 SGHNT and CDR2 YYREEE (reference sequence). This CDR3 contains 18 residues. J was trimmed by 7 bases and V by 3 bases; bases with no gene match: 12. CDR3 in DNA: TGTGCCAGCAGCTGGAAAACACCAGGACTAGCGGGAGACGGGGAGCTGTTTTTT. Its protein is CASSWKTPGLAGDGELFF.